This passage covers 8 T cell receptor beta chains from one sample sequenced in a study of blood T cells in healthy people across ages. Alongside a J-beta primer mix, a sample-barcoded 5' primer served in a second PCR lasting about 6 to 12 cycles. TCRdb recomputed calls from the 5' RACE reads with MiXCR, one row per CDR3 protein. The table shows 850,000 to 1,300,000 distinct CDR3 sequences, with over 35% occurring only once. Sequenced sample: blood. Every receptor here comes from a woman between 55 and 75 years old in good health.

The chain uses TRBV6-5 and TRBJ2-3; 9 nucleotides match TRBD2. From germline, CDR1 is MNHEY and CDR2 SVGAGI. The CDR3 consists of 15 residues. The V segment lost 4 bases and the J segment 6 bases; nucleotides outside the gene matches: 8. This chain's CDR3 is CASSWGAGGSDTQYF. Here the CDR3 DNA reads TGTGCCAGCAGTTGGGGGGCGGGGGGGTCGGATACGCAGTATTTT.

The J gene is TRBJ2-1, the V gene TRBV4-1; 15 nucleotides align to TRBD2. V dropped 3 bases and J dropped 1; count of bases not matched to a gene: 7. This CDR3 region has 19 residues. Germline assignment: CDR1 MGHRA and CDR2 YSYEKL. The CDR3 region has the DNA TGCGCCAGCAGCCACCCGGGACTAGCGGGGGGTTATTCCTACAATGAGCAGTTCTTC. Its protein product is CASSHPGLAGGYSYNEQFF.

J is TRBJ2-3 and V is TRBV24-1, with D possibly matching TRBD1 (5 bases). V was pared by 4 bases and J by 0 bases, with 10 bases between. This CDR3 is 15 amino acids long. Per germline, CDR1 KGHDR and CDR2 SFDVKD. The CDR3 bases are TGTGCCACCAGTGAGCCGGCAGGGAGCACAGATACGCAGTATTTT. Encoded protein: CATSEPAGSTDTQYF.

The rearrangement joins TRBV20-1 to TRBJ2-7; D is perhaps TRBD1 (6 bases). CDR1 DFQATT and CDR2 SNEGSKA come from the germline V gene (reference sequence). Trimming took 1 base from V and 3 from J, leaving 16 bases between them. This CDR3 is 15 amino acids long. This chain's CDR3 is CSARVPTTGFYEQYF. The CDR3 DNA reads as TGCAGTGCTAGAGTCCCAACGACAGGCTTCTACGAGCAGTACTTC.

The CDR3 loop is CASSVTWDLFYEQYF. CDR3 nucleotides: TGTGCCAGCAGTGTTACGTGGGACTTATTCTACGAGCAGTACTTC. The chain carries TRBV27 and TRBJ2-7; maybe TRBD2 (6 bases). Deletions cut 5 bases from V and 3 bases from J, with 17 bases between. The CDR3 contains 15 residues. The germline gives CDR1 MNHEY, CDR2 SMNVEV (reference sequence).

As concerns this clonotype: Germline and junction disagree at one end, which may indicate a read error. The V gene is TRBV5-1, the J gene TRBJ1-2; D unresolved. The CDR3 is 15 amino acids. CDR1 and CDR2 from the germline V gene are SGHRS and YFSETQ. CDR3 region: CAGSLDPAENYGYTF. CDR3 bases: TGCGCCGGCAGCTTGGACCCGGCGGAGAACTATGGCTACACCTTC.

This clonotype was seen more than once but under ten times. The chain links TRBV20-1 to TRBJ2-7; 10 bases fit TRBD1. The CDR3 runs 15 residues. Germline V gene sequence: CDR1 DFQATT, CDR2 SNEGSKA (reference sequence). The V segment lost 0 bases and the J segment 4 bases; nucleotides outside the gene matches: 6. CDR3 residues: CSARDPGTGVYEQYF. DNA for the CDR3: TGCAGTGCTAGAGATCCCGGGACAGGGGTATACGAGCAGTACTTC.

This clonotype was found a few times. The rearrangement uses TRBV7-9 and TRBJ2-1, with 9 bases lining up with TRBD1. CDR1 and CDR2 (germline): SEHNR, FQNEAQ (reference sequence). V lost 5 bases, J lost 8 bases, and 4 bases stayed unmatched. CDR3 length: 13 amino acids. The CDR3 loop is CASSPGTGYEQFF. Written as DNA, the CDR3 is TGTGCCAGCAGCCCAGGGACAGGGTATGAGCAGTTCTTC.